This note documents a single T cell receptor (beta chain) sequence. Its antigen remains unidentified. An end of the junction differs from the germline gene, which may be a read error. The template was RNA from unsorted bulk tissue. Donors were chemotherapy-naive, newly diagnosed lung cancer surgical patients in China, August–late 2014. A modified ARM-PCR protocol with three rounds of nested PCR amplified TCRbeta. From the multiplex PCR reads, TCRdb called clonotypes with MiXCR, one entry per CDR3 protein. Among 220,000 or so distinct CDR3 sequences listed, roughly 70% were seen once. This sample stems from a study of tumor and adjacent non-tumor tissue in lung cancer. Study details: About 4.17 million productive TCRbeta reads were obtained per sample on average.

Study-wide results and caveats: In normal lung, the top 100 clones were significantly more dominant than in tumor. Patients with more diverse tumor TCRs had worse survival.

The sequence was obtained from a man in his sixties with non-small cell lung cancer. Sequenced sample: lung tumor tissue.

The CDR3 sequence: CVSIKGSDYGYTF. As DNA, the CDR3 is TGTGTCAGCATTAAGGGGTCCGACTATGGCTACACCTTC. The V call is TRBV6-6, the J call TRBJ1-2, with D possibly matching TRBD1 (5 bases). The CDR3 is 13 residues long. Germline values: CDR1 MNHNY, CDR2 SVGAGI (reference sequence).